These 23 T cell receptor beta chains originate from one sample sequenced in a study of human T cells and chemical hapten exposure. Time point meaning: patch test 3, about 24 weeks after DPC sensitization. Specified treatment: therapeutic diphenylcyclopropenone sensitization with weekly scalp DPC. In TCRdb, the RACE reads were re-called with MiXCR into one record per CDR3 protein. The repertoire has some 110,000 distinct CDR3 sequences, 30% to 35% of them found once; the top ten carry approximately 3%. The sequences come from whole blood, collected in connection with sensitization to the hapten diphenylcyclopropenone (DPC). Source of these receptors: a middle-aged man with alopecia areata. Some clones in this sample may be carry-over from other donors' samples.

This clonotype was seen more than once but under ten times. This chain joins TRBV29-1 and TRBJ1-1; no reliable D call. V gave up 7 bases and J gave up 1 base, with 10 bases separating them. CDR3 length: 12 residues. Germline loops: CDR1 SQVTM, CDR2 ANQGSEA. CDR3 loop: CSAGRENTEAFF. DNA of the CDR3: TGCAGCGCTGGACGGGAGAACACTGAAGCTTTCTTT.

V is TRBV5-1 and J is TRBJ2-3; 7 bases agree with TRBD2. Germline-derived CDR1 and CDR2 are SGHRS and YFSETQ. V trimming: 3 bases; J trimming: 4 bases; junction bases outside the gene matches: 11. The CDR3 is made up of 16 amino acids. The CDR3 nucleotides are TGCGCCAGCAGCTGGACTGGACTAGTATCCCCAGATACGCAGTATTTT. Its translation is CASSWTGLVSPDTQYF.

This chain joins TRBV7-9 and TRBJ1-1, with unresolved D. V was clipped by 5 bases and J by 5 bases, with 15 bases between them. CDR1 SEHNR and CDR2 FQNEAQ come from the germline V gene (reference sequence). This CDR3 contains 14 residues. CDR3 sequence: CASSAPSLDTEAFF. CDR3 sequence (DNA): TGTGCCAGCAGCGCGCCGTCCTTGGATACTGAAGCTTTCTTT.

V gene TRBV4-3 combines with J gene TRBJ1-3; 8 nucleotides line up with TRBD1. The V and J ends lost 1 base and 0 bases, in that order; junction bases with no gene match: 8. This CDR3 spans 18 amino acids. Per the germline V gene, CDR1 is LGHNA and CDR2 is YSLEER. The CDR3: CASSQAPTGAISGNTIYF. The CDR3 bases are TGCGCCAGCAGCCAAGCGCCGACAGGGGCCATCTCTGGAAACACCATATATTTT.

V usage is TRBV6-2 or TRBV6-3 and J usage is TRBJ2-7; no clear D. Deletions cut 4 bases from V and 2 bases from J, with 3 bases between. CDR3 length: 11 amino acids. CDR1 MNHEY and CDR2 SVGEGT come from the germline V gene. In DNA form, the CDR3 reads TGTGCCAGCAGTTCCGCCTACGAGCAGTACGTC. It codes for CASSSAYEQYV.

The chain carries TRBV19 and TRBJ2-1; 7 nucleotides match TRBD2. V lost 5 bases and J lost 6; bases outside the gene matches: 4. CDR3 length: 13 amino acids. CDR1 is LNHDA, CDR2 SQIVND, per germline (reference sequence). In nucleotides, the CDR3 is TGTGCCAGTAGTCCAAGACTAGCCAATGAGCAGTTCTTC. It codes for CASSPRLANEQFF.

This clonotype has only a few counts. J is TRBJ2-5 and V is TRBV7-6; 11 bases are a match to TRBD2. From germline, CDR1 is SGHVS and CDR2 FNYEAQ. V gave up 5 bases and J gave up 3 bases; unmatched junction bases: 5. This CDR3 contains 15 residues. The CDR3 nucleotides are TGTGCCAGCAGCCTAGGGACTAGCGGAAAAGAGACCCAGTACTTC. This translates into CASSLGTSGKETQYF.

V usage is TRBV5-8 and J usage is TRBJ2-4; possible D gene TRBD1, 8 bases. Per germline, CDR1 SGHTS and CDR2 YDEGEE. The CDR3 totals 15 residues. V was cut by 4 bases and J by 6 bases, with 17 bases left in between. The CDR3 sequence is CASSLWTGRGNIQYF. CDR3 bases: TGTGCCAGCAGCCTTTGGACAGGGAGGGGAAACATTCAGTACTTC.

CDR3 DNA: TGTGCCAGCAGCCAAGCCACCCCAGTCGGCGGGGAGCTGTTTTTT. Translation gives CASSQATPVGGELFF. The J gene is TRBJ2-2, the V gene TRBV3-1; no definite D call. Germline V gives CDR1 LGHDT, CDR2 YNNKEL (reference sequence). The V end lost 1 base, the J end lost 7 bases, and 13 bases lay between the germline ends. The CDR3 length is 15 residues.

The chain employs TRBV20-1 and TRBJ2-6; TRBD1 aligns across 8 bases. This CDR3 comprises 18 residues. Germline-derived CDR1 and CDR2 are DFQATT and SNEGSKA (reference sequence). With V trimmed by 3 bases and J by 0 bases, 10 bases remained unmatched. This CDR3 is CSARGMTGAISGANVLTF. Here the CDR3 DNA reads TGCAGTGCTAGGGGGATGACAGGGGCCATCTCTGGGGCCAACGTCCTGACTTTC.

Only a few counts were recorded for this clonotype. The V gene is TRBV10-3, the J gene TRBJ2-3, with D possibly TRBD1 on 5 matching bases. The V end lost 3 bases, the J end lost 1 base, and 5 bases lay between the germline ends. CDR1 is ENHRY and CDR2 is SYGVKD in the germline V gene. This CDR3 contains 13 residues. CDR3 sequence: CAISEGGTDTQYF. CDR3 bases: TGTGCCATCAGTGAAGGGGGCACAGATACGCAGTATTTT.

This clonotype was observed a handful of times. The chain is built from TRBV20-1 and TRBJ1-5; D is ambiguous. The CDR3 runs to 15 residues. Trimming pared 0 bases from V and 0 bases from J, leaving 9 bases between. Germline CDR1 reads DFQATT; CDR2 reads SNEGSKA (reference sequence). CDR3 in amino acids: CSARDNGYSNQPQHF. The DNA of the CDR3 is TGCAGTGCTAGAGATAACGGATATAGCAATCAGCCCCAGCATTTT.

This rearrangement joins TRBV28 to TRBJ1-4; TRBD1 is a possible D gene (6 bases). The CDR3 sequence is 15 residues long. Deletions cut 5 bases from V and 0 bases from J, with 10 bases between. Germline CDR1 reads MDHEN; CDR2 reads SYDVKM. The CDR3 DNA is TGTGCCAGCAGTCCTTCAGGGGCAACTAATGAAAAACTGTTTTTT. Translation gives CASSPSGATNEKLFF.

The chain carries TRBV29-1 and TRBJ2-3; D is tentatively TRBD1 or TRBD2 (5 bases each). CDR1 and CDR2 from the germline V gene are SQVTM and ANQGSEA. The CDR3 contains 14 residues. Trimming shortened V by 8 bases and J by 0 bases, and 15 bases separated the two germline ends. CDR3 in amino acids: CSIPWGSSTDTQYF. In DNA, the CDR3 is TGCAGCATTCCGTGGGGGTCTAGCACAGATACGCAGTATTTT.

The rearrangement links TRBV6-2 or TRBV6-3 to TRBJ1-5; D gene unclear. The germline V and J ends were trimmed by 2 bases and 6 bases, with 5 bases remaining between them. Germline V gene data show CDR1 as MNHEY and CDR2 as SVGEGT. This CDR3 spans 12 amino acids. The CDR3 region is CASSYLLQPQHF. The CDR3 DNA reads TGTGCCAGCAGTTACCTTCTTCAGCCCCAGCATTTT.

The chain joins TRBV12-5 to TRBJ1-1; D is uncertain. CDR1 and CDR2 from the germline V gene are LGHNT and FRNRAP. CDR3 length: 20 amino acids. V was clipped by 0 bases and J by 1 base, with 24 bases between them. The chain's CDR3 is CASGLVLWVLPTHSNTEAFF. The CDR3 coding sequence is TGTGCTAGTGGTTTGGTACTTTGGGTACTTCCCACCCATTCGAACACTGAAGCTTTCTTT.

The gene calls are TRBV9 and TRBJ1-5; possible D gene TRBD1, 5 bases. Germline-derived CDR1 and CDR2 are SGDLS and YYNGEE. Trimming shortened V by 4 bases and J by 9 bases, and 14 bases separated the two germline ends. This CDR3 has 13 amino acids. For the CDR3, the DNA is TGTGCCAGCAGCCTGGGCCCCCAGGGGCCCCAGCATTTT. This sequence encodes CASSLGPQGPQHF.

The chain couples TRBV6-6 to TRBJ2-7, with D unclear. Between the trimmed V and J ends, which lost 3 bases and 5 bases, there was a span of 11 bases. Germline assignment: CDR1 MNHNY and CDR2 SVGAGI (reference sequence). This CDR3 is 13 amino acids long. Written as DNA, the CDR3 is TGTGCCAGCAGTTATGGCAGCCGGGACGAGCAGTACTTC. Its translation is CASSYGSRDEQYF.

V usage is TRBV18 and J usage is TRBJ1-1, with TRBD1 matching over 7 bases. In germline, CDR1 is KGHSH, CDR2 LQKENI. The CDR3 has 14 residues. J was trimmed by 6 bases and V by 6 bases; bases with no gene match: 10. The CDR3 nucleotides read TGTGCCAGCTCGATCCATACAGGGGACCCTGAAGCTTTCTTT. Translation: CASSIHTGDPEAFF. Full variable domain (outside the CDR3, taken from reference TRBV18 and TRBJ1-1): NAGVMQNPRHLVRRRGQEARLRCSPMKGHSHVYWYRQLPEEGLKFMVYLQKENIIDESGMPKERFSAEFPKEGPSILRIQQVVRGDSAAYFCASSIHTGDPEAFFGQGTRLTVV.

In this sample, this clonotype turned up a few times. The rearrangement links TRBV5-1 to TRBJ1-2; the D is unclear. CDR3 length: 14 amino acids. Looked up from germline, CDR1 is SGHRS and CDR2 is YFSETQ. Between the trimmed V and J ends, which lost 4 bases and 4 bases, there was a span of 14 bases. The CDR3 coding sequence is TGCGCCAGCAGCATCGGAGAGGTGTCCTATGGCTACACCTTC. Protein sequence: CASSIGEVSYGYTF.

The table lists this clonotype with a few counts. The chain links TRBV20-1 to TRBJ2-5; 12 nucleotides align to TRBD2. The CDR3 runs 12 residues. The V and J ends lost 6 bases and 4 bases, in that order; junction bases with no gene match: 0. The germline V gene encodes CDR1 DFQATT and CDR2 SNEGSKA (reference sequence). The CDR3 DNA sequence: TGCAGTGCACTAGCGGGAGGAGAGACCCAGTACTTC. This gives the protein CSALAGGETQYF.

The J gene is TRBJ2-3, the V gene TRBV12-3 or TRBV12-4; D is tentatively TRBD1 or TRBD2 (5 bases each). There are 15 residues in the CDR3. V was clipped by 6 bases and J by 5 bases, with 18 bases between them. The CDR3 here is CASRVAGGAKDTQYF. In DNA, the CDR3 is TGTGCCAGCAGGGTAGCTGGGGGAGCAAAAGATACGCAGTATTTT.

V and J are TRBV12-3 or TRBV12-4 and TRBJ1-5, with 10 nucleotides matching TRBD1. With 4 bases clipped from V and 2 bases from J, the junction kept 5 bases outside the gene matches. This CDR3 has 16 residues. In nucleotides, the CDR3 is TGTGCCAGCAGTTATTGGACAGGGGGAGGCAATCAGCCCCAGCATTTT. Translating gives CASSYWTGGGNQPQHF.